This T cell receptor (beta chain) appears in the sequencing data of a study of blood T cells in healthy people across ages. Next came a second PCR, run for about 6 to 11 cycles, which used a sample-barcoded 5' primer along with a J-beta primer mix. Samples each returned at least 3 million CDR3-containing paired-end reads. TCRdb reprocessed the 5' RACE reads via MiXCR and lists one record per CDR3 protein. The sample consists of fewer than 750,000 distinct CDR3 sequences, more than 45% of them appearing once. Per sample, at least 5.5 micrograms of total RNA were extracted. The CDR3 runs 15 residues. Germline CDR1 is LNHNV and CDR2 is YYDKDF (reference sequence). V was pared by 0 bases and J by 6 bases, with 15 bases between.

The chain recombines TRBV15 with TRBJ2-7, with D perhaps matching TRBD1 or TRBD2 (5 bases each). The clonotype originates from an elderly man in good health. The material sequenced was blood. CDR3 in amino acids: CATSRDKGTASEQYF. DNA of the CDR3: TGTGCCACCAGCAGAGATAAGGGGACGGCAAGCGAGCAGTACTTC. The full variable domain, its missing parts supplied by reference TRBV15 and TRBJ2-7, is DAMVIQNPRYQVTQFGKPVTLSCSQTLNHNVMYWYQQKSSQAPKLLFHYYDKDFNNEADTPDNFQSRRPNTSFCFLDIRSPGLGDTAMYLCATSRDKGTASEQYFGPGTRLTVT.